Each of the 27 T cell receptor beta chains below was sequenced from the same sample in a study of early T cells in non-severe SARS-CoV-2 infection. MiXCR was run by TCRdb on the 5' RACE reads, yielding one entry per CDR3 protein. The repertoire consists of about 54,000 distinct CDR3 sequences, with about 6.1% occurring once and the leading ten covering 5.8%. Specimen: whole blood, collected at baseline. The receptors here all came from an adult who was a healthcare worker with PCR-confirmed SARS-CoV-2 infection or an uninfected control (not recorded which).

This clonotype has ten or more counts. This chain uses TRBV13 with TRBJ1-5, with D hard to call. V was clipped by 3 bases and J by 5 bases, with 8 bases between them. This CDR3 has 13 amino acids. From germline, CDR1 is PRHDT and CDR2 FYEKMQ (reference sequence). The CDR3 nucleotides are TGTGCCAGCAGCTTGGACGGGGATCAGCCCCAGCATTTT. This gives the protein CASSLDGDQPQHF.

This clonotype was counted at least ten times. The chain employs TRBV20-1 and TRBJ2-1; the D call may be TRBD1 or TRBD2 (6 bases each). Trimming left V 5 bases short and J 9 bases short, with 17 bases between. CDR3 length: 13 amino acids. In germline, CDR1 is DFQATT, CDR2 SNEGSKA (reference sequence). The CDR3 DNA sequence: TGCAGTGCTGTGGAGGGGGGCCGAAGTGAGCAGTTCTTC. This encodes CSAVEGGRSEQFF.

This clonotype came up a few times. The V call is TRBV6-4, the J call TRBJ1-1; tentatively, D is TRBD1 (5 bases). Germline V gives CDR1 MRHNA, CDR2 SNTAGT. This CDR3 comprises 15 residues. V was trimmed by 6 bases and J by 1 base, leaving 15 bases between them. Here the CDR3 reads CASRPRGAANTEAFF. The CDR3 DNA reads TGTGCCAGCAGACCCCGCGGGGCGGCGAACACTGAAGCTTTCTTT.

This clonotype was seen ten or more times. The rearrangement joins TRBV11-3 to TRBJ1-1, with 7 bases aligning to TRBD1. V trimming: 5 bases; J trimming: 2 bases; junction bases outside the gene matches: 5. CDR3 length: 14 amino acids. CDR1 and CDR2 from the germline V gene are SGHNT and YENEEA. DNA for the CDR3: TGTGCCAGCAGCATTACAGGGGATAACACTGAAGCTTTCTTT. As protein: CASSITGDNTEAFF.

This clonotype was seen a few times. The chain recombines TRBV27 with TRBJ1-2; TRBD1 is a possible D gene (5 bases). Germline V CDR1 and CDR2: MNHEY, SMNVEV (reference sequence). The length of the CDR3 is 14 residues. V lost 4 bases, J lost 4 bases, and 13 bases lay in between. The CDR3 bases are TGTGCCAGCAGTTCCCTGAGGGGATCCTATGGCTACACCTTC. As protein: CASSSLRGSYGYTF.

This clonotype was seen only a few times. At one of its ends the junction is not consistent with the germline gene, which may arise from a read error. The chain has TRBV7-9 and TRBJ2-5, with D perhaps TRBD1 or TRBD2 (5 bases each). The germline V gene encodes CDR1 SEHNR and CDR2 FQNEAQ (reference sequence). The CDR3 is 13 residues long. The CDR3 DNA is TGTGCCAGCAGCTTAGGAGGGGCGCTTACACCTTATTTC. Amino acid sequence: CASSLGGALTPYF.

The V call is TRBV4-3, the J call TRBJ1-5; D might be TRBD1 (6 bases). The CDR3 runs 16 residues. Germline V gene sequence: CDR1 LGHNA, CDR2 YSLEER. V was trimmed by 0 bases and J by 0 bases, leaving 9 bases between them. The CDR3 here is CASSQDWGASNQPQHF. The CDR3 DNA reads as TGCGCCAGCAGCCAAGATTGGGGGGCTAGCAATCAGCCCCAGCATTTT.

This clonotype occurred many times. The chain couples TRBV10-2 to TRBJ1-4; D gene ambiguous. The V and J ends lost 3 bases and 0 bases respectively, with 5 bases between them. CDR3 length: 14 residues. CDR1 is WSHSY, CDR2 SAAADI, per germline. The CDR3 DNA is TGCGCCAGCAGTGACAGTGCAACTAATGAAAAACTGTTTTTT. It translates to CASSDSATNEKLFF.

The chain employs TRBV18 and TRBJ1-4; TRBD1 matches at 12 bases. This CDR3 spans 15 amino acids. V lost 3 bases to trimming and J lost 8 bases; unmatched junction nucleotides: 4. The germline V gene encodes CDR1 KGHSH and CDR2 LQKENI. In DNA form, the CDR3 reads TGTGCCAGCTCACCCGCGGGACAGGGGGCCGAAAAACTGTTTTTT. Translation gives CASSPAGQGAEKLFF.

This clonotype was picked up a small number of times. This chain connects TRBV6-2 or TRBV6-3 to TRBJ2-3, with D possibly TRBD1 on 5 matching bases. The CDR3 is made up of 16 amino acids. V dropped 2 bases and J dropped 2 bases, with 14 bases sitting between them. Germline V gene lookup returns CDR1 MNHEY and CDR2 SVGEGT. The CDR3 coding sequence is TGTGCCAGCAGTTACGGTACGGCAGGGCTCACAGATACGCAGTATTTT. It is translated as CASSYGTAGLTDTQYF.

This clonotype was picked up a small number of times. The rearrangement links TRBV29-1 to TRBJ2-7; the match to TRBD1 covers 7 bases. Per the germline V gene, CDR1 is SQVTM and CDR2 is ANQGSEA. The CDR3 loop spans 13 amino acids. J was trimmed by 4 bases and V by 4 bases; bases with no gene match: 7. The DNA for the CDR3 is TGCAGCGTTGGACAGGGCATGGGGTACGAGCAGTACTTC. This gives the protein CSVGQGMGYEQYF.

This clonotype was seen repeatedly, ten times or more. This chain connects TRBV13 to TRBJ2-3, with 8 bases matching TRBD1. CDR3 size: 14 residues. Germline V gene lookup returns CDR1 PRHDT and CDR2 FYEKMQ (reference sequence). V trimming: 5 bases; J trimming: 6 bases; junction bases outside the gene matches: 7. The CDR3 protein is CASSPRGLGDTQYF. The CDR3 coding sequence is TGTGCCAGCAGCCCCAGGGGGCTAGGCGATACGCAGTATTTT.

This clonotype turned up a few times. The rearrangement uses TRBV28 and TRBJ2-1; TRBD2 matches 10 bases. Germline V gene data show CDR1 as MDHEN and CDR2 as SYDVKM. V dropped 8 bases and J dropped 8; count of bases not matched to a gene: 9. This CDR3 has 14 residues. The CDR3 loop is CASRERGGQDEQFF. The CDR3 DNA reads TGTGCCAGCCGCGAGCGGGGGGGCCAGGATGAGCAGTTCTTC.

The V call is TRBV7-9, the J call TRBJ2-2; TRBD2 aligns across 8 bases. The CDR3 contains 16 residues. The ends lost 5 bases at V and 0 bases at J; junction bases unmatched: 5. Looked up from germline, CDR1 is SEHNR and CDR2 is FQNEAQ (reference sequence). The CDR3, as DNA: TGTGCCAGCAGCCTCGGACTAGCCGCGAACACCGGGGAGCTGTTTTTT. It codes for CASSLGLAANTGELFF.

This clonotype occurred many times. The chain combines TRBV7-9 with TRBJ1-1; D perhaps matches TRBD1 (6 bases). Trimming stripped 8 bases from V and 5 bases from J, with 18 bases between. Per germline, CDR1 SEHNR and CDR2 FQNEAQ (reference sequence). This CDR3 contains 14 residues. The CDR3 DNA follows: TGTGCCAGCGCCATACAGGGAGGGTGGACTGAAGCTTTCTTT. Protein: CASAIQGGWTEAFF.

This clonotype was recorded many times. This chain links TRBV28 with TRBJ1-2; 8 bases are a match to TRBD1. CDR3 size: 13 residues. With 2 bases clipped from V and 8 bases from J, the junction kept 4 bases outside the gene matches. CDR1 and CDR2 (germline): MDHEN, SYDVKM. For the CDR3, the DNA is TGTGCCAGCAGTTTACAGGGGGCGGTGGGCTACACCTTC. Translating it yields CASSLQGAVGYTF.

In its sample, this clonotype was seen many times. The chain uses TRBV7-3 and TRBJ2-3; D is ambiguous. The CDR3 is 12 residues long. With 6 bases removed from V and 6 bases from J, the gap between germline ends came to 10 bases. Germline V gives CDR1 SGHTA, CDR2 FQGTGA. CDR3 DNA sequence: TGTGCCAGCAGTAAAATAGGGGATACGCAGTATTTT. Translation gives CASSKIGDTQYF. Full variable domain (rest looked up from reference TRBV7-3 and TRBJ2-3): GAGVSQTPSNKVTEKGKYVELRCDPISGHTALYWYRQSLGQGPEFLIYFQGTGAADDSGLPNDRFFAVRPEGSVSTLKIQRTERGDSAVYLCASSKIGDTQYFGPGTRLTVL.

In this sample, this clonotype turned up many times. The CDR3 spells CAWSVTQFNSPLHF. In DNA form, the CDR3 reads TGTGCCTGGAGTGTTACACAGTTTAATTCACCCCTCCACTTT. This chain links TRBV30 with TRBJ1-6; D is ambiguous. Germline loops: CDR1 GTSNPN, CDR2 SVGIG (reference sequence). Deletions cut 0 bases from V and 6 bases from J, with 9 bases between. This CDR3 is 14 amino acids long.

This clonotype has ten or more counts. This sequence joins TRBV13 and TRBJ2-7, with TRBD2 identical over 9 bases. V gave up 8 bases and J gave up 5 bases; unmatched junction bases: 13. Germline V CDR1 and CDR2: PRHDT, FYEKMQ (reference sequence). CDR3 length equals 15 residues. CDR3 residues: CASEGSGGPADEQYF. The CDR3 nucleotides are TGTGCCAGCGAAGGTAGCGGGGGCCCCGCCGACGAGCAGTACTTC.

This rearrangement joins TRBV3-1 to TRBJ2-2; D uncertain. The V end was cut by 10 bases, the J end by 7 bases, with 22 bases between. Germline lookup yields CDR1 LGHDT and CDR2 YNNKEL (reference sequence). This CDR3 spans 15 amino acids. The CDR3 bases are TGTGCCACCTCCACCCGGTTTCCCTTAGTCGGGGAGCTGTTTTTT. Its protein product is CATSTRFPLVGELFF.

This clonotype has at least ten counts. The chain combines TRBV15 with TRBJ1-2; maybe TRBD1 (6 bases). Trimming left V 6 bases short and J 4 bases short, with 30 bases between. The germline V gene has CDR1 LNHNV and CDR2 YYDKDF (reference sequence). The CDR3 length is 19 residues. CDR3 nucleotide sequence: TGTGCCACCAGGCCCCTGACCCGGGGGCCACCTCGCCTTGGCTATGGCTACACCTTC. It is translated as CATRPLTRGPPRLGYGYTF.

The chain links TRBV7-9 to TRBJ1-2; no definite D call. CDR1 SEHNR and CDR2 FQNEAQ come from the germline V gene (reference sequence). CDR3 length equals 12 residues. Deletions cut 5 bases from V and 7 bases from J, with 11 bases between. The CDR3 DNA reads as TGTGCCAGCAGCCCCCCAGTAGGTGGCTACACCTTC. Encoded protein: CASSPPVGGYTF.

This clonotype was recorded a few times. This rearrangement joins TRBV11-3 to TRBJ1-1; D call uncertain. V was shortened by 1 base and J by 3 bases, with 6 bases between the two germline ends. The CDR3 spans 13 residues. Germline V gene data show CDR1 as SGHNT and CDR2 as YENEEA. The CDR3 region has the DNA TGTGCCAGCAGCTTAGGGGAGCACACTGAAGCTTTCTTT. This sequence encodes CASSLGEHTEAFF.

This chain connects TRBV28 to TRBJ2-1; either TRBD1 or TRBD2 may fit D (6 bases each). Germline assignment: CDR1 MDHEN and CDR2 SYDVKM. With 5 bases removed from V and 8 bases from J, the gap between germline ends came to 16 bases. The CDR3 totals 14 residues. The CDR3 is CASSPSSGAYEQFF. DNA for the CDR3: TGTGCCAGCAGTCCCTCTTCGGGGGCCTATGAGCAGTTCTTC.

V and J are TRBV20-1 and TRBJ2-7, with D possibly matching TRBD1 (5 bases). The CDR3 runs to 11 residues. From germline, CDR1 is DFQATT and CDR2 SNEGSKA (reference sequence). In nucleotides, the CDR3 is TGCGCGAAGGGGTCGGCCTACGAGCAGTACTTC. Amino acid sequence: CAKGSAYEQYF.

The chain employs TRBV7-2 and TRBJ2-1, with D perhaps matching TRBD2 (6 bases). With 5 bases removed from V and 4 bases from J, the gap between germline ends came to 15 bases. The CDR3 runs 15 residues. The V gene's germline CDR1 is SGHTA and CDR2 FQGNSA. The CDR3 here is CASSPRLEAYNEQFF. The CDR3 DNA follows: TGTGCCAGCAGCCCTAGACTAGAAGCTTACAATGAGCAGTTCTTC.

This clonotype showed up many times. This chain uses TRBV12-3 or TRBV12-4 with TRBJ2-1; the D is unclear. V shed 2 bases and J shed 5 bases, with 13 bases lying between them. The CDR3 covers 15 residues. CDR3 in DNA: TGTGCCAGCAGTTTAACCGGGTCCTTAGACAATGAGCAGTTCTTC. Translation: CASSLTGSLDNEQFF.